This T cell receptor (beta chain) was observed in a study of T cell responses to AZD1222 COVID-19 vaccine. To note about this clone: Antigen: not known.

Findings and caveats of the study: Increases in Spike-specific TCR breadth and depth were seen after two AZD1222 doses. Only 5 or 6 people who got AZD1222 tested seropositive at baseline. In a largely white British group with more females than males, clonal diversity was possibly underestimated.

Germline loops: CDR1 MRHNA, CDR2 SNTAGT. The CDR3 loop spans 19 amino acids. The junction had 17 bases not matched to a gene; V was cut back by 0 bases and J by 9 bases. Assay: immunoSEQ multiplex PCR; the TCRdb copy retains only in-frame clones and omits some. This sample has some 120,000 clones, with almost 90% found just once. The chain couples TRBV6-4 to TRBJ2-1, with TRBD2 matching over 10 bases. Source: peripheral blood, taken on day 0 of AZD1222 vaccination. The receptor comes from an adult in good health. CDR3 region: CASSDSGRVASGSTGEQFF. In DNA form, the CDR3 reads TGTGCCAGCAGTGACTCGGGTAGGGTGGCTAGCGGGAGTACTGGTGAGCAGTTCTTC.